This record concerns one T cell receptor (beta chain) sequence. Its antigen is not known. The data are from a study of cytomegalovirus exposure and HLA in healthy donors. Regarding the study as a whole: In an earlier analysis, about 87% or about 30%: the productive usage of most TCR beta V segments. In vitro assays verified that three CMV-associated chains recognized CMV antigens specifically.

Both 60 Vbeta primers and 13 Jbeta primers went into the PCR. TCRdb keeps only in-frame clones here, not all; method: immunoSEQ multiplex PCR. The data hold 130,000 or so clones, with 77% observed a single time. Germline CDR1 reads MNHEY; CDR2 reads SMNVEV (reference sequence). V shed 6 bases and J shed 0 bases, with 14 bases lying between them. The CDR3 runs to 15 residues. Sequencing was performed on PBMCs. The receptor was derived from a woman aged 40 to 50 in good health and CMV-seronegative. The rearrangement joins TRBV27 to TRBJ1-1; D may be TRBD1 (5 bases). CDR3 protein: CASRSEQVMNTEAFF. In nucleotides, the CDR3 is TGTGCCAGCAGGTCCGAACAGGTGATGAACACTGAAGCTTTCTTT.